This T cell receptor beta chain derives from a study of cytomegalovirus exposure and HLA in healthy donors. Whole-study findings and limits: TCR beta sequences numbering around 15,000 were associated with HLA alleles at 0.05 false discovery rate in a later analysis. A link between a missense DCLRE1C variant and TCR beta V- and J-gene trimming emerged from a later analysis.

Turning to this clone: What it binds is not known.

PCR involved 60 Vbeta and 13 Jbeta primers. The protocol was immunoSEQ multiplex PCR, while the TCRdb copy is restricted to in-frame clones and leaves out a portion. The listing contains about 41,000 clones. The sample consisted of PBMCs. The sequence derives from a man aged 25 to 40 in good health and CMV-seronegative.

As DNA, the CDR3 is TGTGCCAGCAGCCCGCTGACTAGCGTAGCCCTAGAGACCCAGTACTTC. Translated: CASSPLTSVALETQYF. The chain employs TRBV5-5 and TRBJ2-5; TRBD2 agrees at 8 bases. CDR1 is SGHKS, CDR2 YYEKEE, per germline (reference sequence). Germline trimming cut 4 bases from V and 4 bases from J; bases unmatched to any gene: 12. The CDR3 loop spans 16 amino acids. The variable domain in full, completed from reference TRBV5-5 and TRBJ2-5, reads DAGVTQSPTHLIKTRGQQVTLRCSPISGHKSVSWYQQVLGQGPQFIFQYYEKEERGRGNFPDRFSARQFPNYSSELNVNALLLGDSALYLCASSPLTSVALETQYFGPGTRLLVL.